This TCR beta chain was identified during a study of identical twins. Trimming took off 1 base at V and 3 bases at J, with 15 bases between the two ends. Per the germline V gene, CDR1 is DFQATT and CDR2 is SNEGSKA (reference sequence). The CDR3 sequence is 15 residues long. Regarding this clonotype: Antigen specificity is unknown.

Every donor was a healthy Caucasian. Template switching added a universal primer site; cDNA carried unique molecular identifiers. TCRdb processed the 5' RACE reads anew with MiXCR; each CDR3 protein has one entry. The sample has 350,000 or so distinct CDR3 sequences; about 12% are singletons. Notes on the study in general: Cross-sectional statistics, not tracking of the same donors, supported the conclusions. Sequences that were out-of-frame, alpha and twin-shared displayed an excess of low generation probability.

This sample also appeared in a second study, on yellow fever vaccine responses in identical twins.

The chain is built from TRBV20-1 and TRBJ1-1; D uncertain. Sequenced sample: CD8+ T cells sorted from blood. This sequence originates from a woman aged 18-30 years in good health. As DNA, the CDR3 is TGCAGTGCTAGAGGGGATGAGGGTTCGGACACTGAAGCTTTCTTT. Its protein is CSARGDEGSDTEAFF.